This section outlines one TCR beta chain sequence together with its context. The sample originates from a study of blood T cell repertoires in COVID-19. In the study overall: In each case, the material was cDNA or gDNA derived from T cells, B-cell-depleted T cells, or PBMCs.

Repertoires were generated with immunoSEQ multiplex PCR, while TCRdb's copy carries only in-frame clones and drops some. The sample has more than 400,000 clones; roughly 88% are singletons. Across about two dozen US areas, participants ranged in age from about 18 to 100 years. Participants' reported clinical history set cohort assignment. Cohort 3 recovered donors had two negative PCRs, clearance, or symptom resolution. From germline, CDR1 is SEHNR and CDR2 FQNEAQ (reference sequence). This CDR3 has 11 amino acids. The germline V and J ends were trimmed by 4 bases and 11 bases, with 9 bases remaining between them.

The genes are TRBV7-9 and TRBJ1-5; D may be TRBD1 (5 bases). This receptor was obtained from a man between 18 and 29 years old who had recovered from COVID-19. The specimen was PBMCs or T cells enriched from blood (not recorded which). DNA for the CDR3: TGTGCCAGCAGCTCGGGGGGAACCCAGCATTTT. This gives the protein CASSSGGTQHF.